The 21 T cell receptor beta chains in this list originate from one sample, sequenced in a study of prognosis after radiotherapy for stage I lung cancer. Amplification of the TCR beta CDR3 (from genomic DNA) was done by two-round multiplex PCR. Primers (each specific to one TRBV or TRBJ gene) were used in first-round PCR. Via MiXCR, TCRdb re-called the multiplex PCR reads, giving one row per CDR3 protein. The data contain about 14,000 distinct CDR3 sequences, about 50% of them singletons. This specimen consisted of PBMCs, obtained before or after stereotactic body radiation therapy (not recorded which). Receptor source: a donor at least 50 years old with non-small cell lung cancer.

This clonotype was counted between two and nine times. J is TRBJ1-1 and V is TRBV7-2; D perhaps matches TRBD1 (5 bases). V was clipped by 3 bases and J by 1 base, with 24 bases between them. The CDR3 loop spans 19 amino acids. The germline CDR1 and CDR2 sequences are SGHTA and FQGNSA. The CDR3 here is CASSLSLLYPGGGNTEAFF. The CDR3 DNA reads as TGTGCCAGCAGCTTGTCCCTCCTGTACCCTGGGGGTGGGAACACTGAAGCTTTCTTT. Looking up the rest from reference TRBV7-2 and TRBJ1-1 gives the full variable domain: GAGVSQSPSNKVTEKGKDVELRCDPISGHTALYWYRQSLGQGLEFLIYFQGNSAPDKSGLPSDRFSAERTGGSVSTLTIQRTQQEDSAVYLCASSLSLLYPGGGNTEAFFGQGTRLTVV.

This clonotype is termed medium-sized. The chain's CDR3 is CSAPGHQGTEAFF. The CDR3 region has the DNA TGCAGTGCCCCGGGCCACCAGGGGACTGAAGCTTTCTTT. The rearrangement links TRBV20-1 to TRBJ1-1; TRBD1 is a possible D gene (6 bases). The CDR3 extends over 13 amino acids. Germline values: CDR1 DFQATT, CDR2 SNEGSKA (reference sequence). V was cut by 6 bases and J by 5 bases, with 16 bases left in between.

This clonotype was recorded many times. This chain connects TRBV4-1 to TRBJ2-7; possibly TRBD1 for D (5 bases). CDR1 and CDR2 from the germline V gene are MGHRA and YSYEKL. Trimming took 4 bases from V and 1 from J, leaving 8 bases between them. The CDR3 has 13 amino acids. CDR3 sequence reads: CASSLQGSYEQYF. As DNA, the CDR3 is TGCGCCAGCAGCCTGCAGGGTTCCTACGAGCAGTACTTC.

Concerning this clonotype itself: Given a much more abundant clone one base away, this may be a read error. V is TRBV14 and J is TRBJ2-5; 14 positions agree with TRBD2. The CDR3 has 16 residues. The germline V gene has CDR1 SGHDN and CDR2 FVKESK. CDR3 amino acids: CASSQQGLAGAETHYF. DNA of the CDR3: TGTGCCAGCAGCCAGCAGGGACTAGCGGGAGCAGAGACCCATTACTTC. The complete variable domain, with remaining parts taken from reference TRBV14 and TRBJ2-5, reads EAGVTQFPSHSVIEKGQTVTLRCDPISGHDNLYWYRRVMGKEIKFLLHFVKESKQDESGMPNNRFLAERTGGTYSTLKVQPAELEDSGVYFCASSQQGLAGAETHYFGPGTRLLVL.

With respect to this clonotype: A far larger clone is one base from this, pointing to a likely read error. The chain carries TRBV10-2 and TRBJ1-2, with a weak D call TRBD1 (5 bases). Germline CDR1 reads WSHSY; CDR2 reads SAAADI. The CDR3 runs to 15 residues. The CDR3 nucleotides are TGTGCCAGCAGTGATGATTGGCAGGGATTACTTGGCTACACCTTC. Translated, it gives CASSDDWQGLLGYTF.

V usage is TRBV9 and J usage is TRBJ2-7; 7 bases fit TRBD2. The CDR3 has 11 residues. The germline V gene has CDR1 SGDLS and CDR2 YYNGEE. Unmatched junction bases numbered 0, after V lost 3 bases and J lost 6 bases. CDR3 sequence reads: CASSAGGEQYF. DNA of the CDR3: TGTGCCAGCAGCGCGGGGGGCGAGCAGTACTTC.

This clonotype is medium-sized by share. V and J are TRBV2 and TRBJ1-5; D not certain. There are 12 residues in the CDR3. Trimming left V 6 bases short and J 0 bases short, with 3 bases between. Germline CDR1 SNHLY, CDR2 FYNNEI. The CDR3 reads CASRDSNQPQHF. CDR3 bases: TGTGCCAGCAGAGATAGCAATCAGCCCCAGCATTTT.

Here the CDR3 reads CSGGRAFF. CDR3 DNA sequence: TGCAGTGGGGGGCGAGCTTTCTTT. This chain connects TRBV20-1 to TRBJ1-1, with TRBD1 as a possible D gene (6 bases). Trimming took 7 bases from V and 10 from J, leaving 7 bases between them. In germline, CDR1 is DFQATT, CDR2 SNEGSKA (reference sequence). The CDR3 spans 8 residues.

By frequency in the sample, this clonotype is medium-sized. The CDR3 bases are TGTGCCAGCAGTGAGACGCTAATCGGTAAGGTCGAGCAGTACTTC. This sequence encodes CASSETLIGKVEQYF. This chain uses TRBV25-1 with TRBJ2-7; D not certain. The CDR3 runs to 15 residues. Germline V lookup: CDR1 MGHDK, CDR2 SYGVNS. V was trimmed by 3 bases and J by 6 bases, leaving 18 bases between them.

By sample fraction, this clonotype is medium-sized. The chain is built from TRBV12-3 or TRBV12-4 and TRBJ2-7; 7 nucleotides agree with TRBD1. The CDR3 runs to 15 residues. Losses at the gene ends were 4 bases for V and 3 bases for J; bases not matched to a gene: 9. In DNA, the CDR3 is TGTGCCAGCAGTTATAACAGGGGTCCAAGCTACGAGCAGTACTTC. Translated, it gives CASSYNRGPSYEQYF.

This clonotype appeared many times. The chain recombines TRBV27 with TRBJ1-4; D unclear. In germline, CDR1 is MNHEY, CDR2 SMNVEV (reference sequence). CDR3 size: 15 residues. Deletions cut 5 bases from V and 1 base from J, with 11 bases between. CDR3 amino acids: CASSGLTKTNEKLFF. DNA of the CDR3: TGTGCCAGCAGTGGTTTGACAAAAACTAATGAAAAACTGTTTTTT.

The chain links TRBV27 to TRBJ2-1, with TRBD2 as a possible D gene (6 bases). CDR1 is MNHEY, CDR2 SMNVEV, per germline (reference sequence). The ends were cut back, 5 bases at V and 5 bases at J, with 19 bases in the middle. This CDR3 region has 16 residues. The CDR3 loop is CASSPWEVVQDNEQFF. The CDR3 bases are TGTGCCAGCAGTCCCTGGGAGGTAGTCCAGGACAATGAGCAGTTCTTC.

The CDR3 nucleotides read TGCAGTGCTCAAGCCGGGACCGAGAATCAGCCCCAGCATTTT. It is translated as CSAQAGTENQPQHF. This rearrangement joins TRBV20-1 to TRBJ1-5, with a possible D match to TRBD1 (5 bases). Looked up from germline, CDR1 is DFQATT and CDR2 is SNEGSKA (reference sequence). The CDR3 is made up of 14 amino acids. Trimming cost V 5 bases and J 4 bases, with 15 bases left between them.

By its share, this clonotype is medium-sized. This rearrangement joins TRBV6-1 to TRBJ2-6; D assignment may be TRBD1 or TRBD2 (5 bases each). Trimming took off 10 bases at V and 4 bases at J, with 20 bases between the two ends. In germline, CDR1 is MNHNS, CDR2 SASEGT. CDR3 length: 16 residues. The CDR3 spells CATRDGDALGANVLTF. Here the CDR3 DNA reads TGTGCCACCCGGGACGGAGATGCTCTGGGGGCCAACGTCCTGACTTTC.

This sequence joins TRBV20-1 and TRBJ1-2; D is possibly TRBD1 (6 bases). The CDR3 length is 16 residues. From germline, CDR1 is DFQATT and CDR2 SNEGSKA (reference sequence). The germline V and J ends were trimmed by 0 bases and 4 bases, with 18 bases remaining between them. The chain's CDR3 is CSARDPHPGHLYGYTF. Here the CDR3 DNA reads TGCAGTGCTAGAGATCCCCACCCGGGACACCTCTATGGCTACACCTTC.

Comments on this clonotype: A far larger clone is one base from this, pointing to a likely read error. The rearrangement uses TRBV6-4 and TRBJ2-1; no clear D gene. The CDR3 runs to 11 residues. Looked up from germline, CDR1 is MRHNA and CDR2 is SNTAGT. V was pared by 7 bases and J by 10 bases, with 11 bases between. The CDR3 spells CASTMVREQFF. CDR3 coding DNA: TGTGCCAGCACCATGGTACGCGAGCAGTTCTTC.

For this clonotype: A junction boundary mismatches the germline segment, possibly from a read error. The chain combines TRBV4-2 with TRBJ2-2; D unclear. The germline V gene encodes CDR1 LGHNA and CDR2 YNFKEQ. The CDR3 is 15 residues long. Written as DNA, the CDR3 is TGTTCCAGCAGCCAAGAAAGATCCCCAAACGGGGAGCTGTTTTTT. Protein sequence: CSSSQERSPNGELFF.

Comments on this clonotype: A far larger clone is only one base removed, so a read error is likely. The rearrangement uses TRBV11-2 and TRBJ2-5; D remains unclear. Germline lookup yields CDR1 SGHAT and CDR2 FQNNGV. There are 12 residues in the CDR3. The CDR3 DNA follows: TGCGCCAGCAGACAAGATCGGAAGACCCAGTACTTC. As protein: CASRQDRKTQYF.

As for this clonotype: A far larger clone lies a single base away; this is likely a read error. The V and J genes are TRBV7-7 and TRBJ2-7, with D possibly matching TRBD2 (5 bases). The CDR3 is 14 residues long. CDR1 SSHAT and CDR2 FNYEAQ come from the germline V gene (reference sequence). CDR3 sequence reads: CASSPFRGSDEQYF. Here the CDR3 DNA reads TGTGCTAGCAGCCCGTTTCGGGGTTCTGATGAGCAGTACTTC.

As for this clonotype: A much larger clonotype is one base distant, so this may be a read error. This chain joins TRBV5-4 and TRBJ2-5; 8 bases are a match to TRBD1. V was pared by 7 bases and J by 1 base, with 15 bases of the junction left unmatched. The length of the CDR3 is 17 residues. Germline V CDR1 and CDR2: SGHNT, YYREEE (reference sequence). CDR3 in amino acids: CASYPQPPGTGQETQYF. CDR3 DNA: TGTGCCAGCTACCCTCAACCCCCGGGGACAGGCCAAGAGACCCAGTACTTC.

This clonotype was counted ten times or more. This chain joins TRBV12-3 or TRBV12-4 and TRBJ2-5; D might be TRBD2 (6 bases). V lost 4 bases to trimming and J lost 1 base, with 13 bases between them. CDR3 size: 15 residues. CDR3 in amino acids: CASSYGGAGQETQYF. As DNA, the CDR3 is TGTGCCAGCAGTTATGGGGGAGCGGGCCAAGAGACCCAGTACTTC.